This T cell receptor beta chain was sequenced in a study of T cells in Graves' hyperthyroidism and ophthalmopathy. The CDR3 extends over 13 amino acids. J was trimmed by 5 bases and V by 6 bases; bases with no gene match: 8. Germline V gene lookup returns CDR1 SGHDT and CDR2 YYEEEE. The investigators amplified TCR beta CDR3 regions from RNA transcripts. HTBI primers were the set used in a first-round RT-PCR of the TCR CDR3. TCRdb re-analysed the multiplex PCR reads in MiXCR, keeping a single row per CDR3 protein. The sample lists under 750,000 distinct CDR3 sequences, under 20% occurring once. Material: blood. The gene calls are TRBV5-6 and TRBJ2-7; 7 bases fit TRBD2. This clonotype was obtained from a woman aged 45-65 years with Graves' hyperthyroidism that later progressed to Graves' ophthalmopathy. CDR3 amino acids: CASTLGGRDEQYF. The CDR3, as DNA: TGTGCCAGCACCCTCGGAGGGAGGGACGAGCAGTACTTC.